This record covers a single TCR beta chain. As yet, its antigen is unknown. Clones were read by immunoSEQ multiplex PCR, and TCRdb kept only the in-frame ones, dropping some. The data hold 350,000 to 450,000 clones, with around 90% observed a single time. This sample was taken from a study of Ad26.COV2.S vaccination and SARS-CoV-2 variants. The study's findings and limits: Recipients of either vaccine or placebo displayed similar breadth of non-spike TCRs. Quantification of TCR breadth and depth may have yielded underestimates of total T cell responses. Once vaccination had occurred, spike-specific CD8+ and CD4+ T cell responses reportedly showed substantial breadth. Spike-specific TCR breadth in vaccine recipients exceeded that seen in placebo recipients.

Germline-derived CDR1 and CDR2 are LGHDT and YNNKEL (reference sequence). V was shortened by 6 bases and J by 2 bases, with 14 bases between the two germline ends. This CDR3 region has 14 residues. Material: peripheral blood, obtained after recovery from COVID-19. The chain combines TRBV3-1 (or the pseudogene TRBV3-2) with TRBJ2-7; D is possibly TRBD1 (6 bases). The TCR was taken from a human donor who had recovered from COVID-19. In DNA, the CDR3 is TGTGCCAGCAGTTCCGACAGGATCACCTACGAGCAGTACTTC. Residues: CASSSDRITYEQYF.